A selection of T cell receptor beta chains follows, all from one sample in a study of cytomegalovirus exposure and HLA in healthy donors. This table comes from immunoSEQ multiplex PCR, and its TCRdb copy is limited to in-frame clones, with some not included. In the table there are roughly 180,000 clones, roughly 84% of which are singletons. Source material: PBMCs. Every receptor here comes from a male donor in good health and CMV-seronegative. The CDR3 runs from the conserved cysteine through the conserved F or W. Fields, in order: clone size, CDR3 length, D gene, J gene, V gene, CDR3 protein, CDR3 DNA. A D gene is named only where the DNA matches it firmly. Size values are once, few and many counts, or a class for expanded clones, and some rows have none.

size: .
length: 15
D: .
J: TRBJ2-3
V: TRBV28
CDR3: CASSLTGSLADTQYF
DNA: TGTGCCAGCAGTTTAACCGGGTCTTTGGCAGATACGCAGTATTTT

size: .
length: 16
D: TRBD1
J: TRBJ2-3
V: TRBV6-5
CDR3: CASSSATGRSTDTQYF
DNA: TGTGCCAGCAGTTCAGCGACAGGGCGGAGCACAGATACGCAGTATTTT

size: .
length: 17
D: TRBD2
J: TRBJ2-1
V: TRBV7-2
CDR3: CASSVRTSGILYNEQFF
DNA: TGTGCCAGCAGCGTTAGGACTAGCGGGATCCTCTACAATGAGCAGTTCTTC

size: .
length: 15
D: .
J: TRBJ1-2
V: TRBV2
CDR3: CASSAGQPWSYGYTF
DNA: TGTGCCAGCAGTGCAGGACAGCCCTGGAGCTATGGCTACACCTTC

size: .
length: 17
D: TRBD1
J: TRBJ1-2
V: TRBV4-2
CDR3: CASSTLEGQGKLYGYTF
DNA: TGTGCCAGCAGCACCCTCGAAGGACAGGGCAAGCTCTATGGCTACACCTTC

size: .
length: 15
D: .
J: TRBJ2-7
V: TRBV6-5
CDR3: CASSYSSLGDYEQYF
DNA: TGTGCCAGCAGTTACTCGTCCCTGGGCGACTACGAGCAGTACTTC

size: .
length: 14
D: .
J: TRBJ1-5
V: TRBV19
CDR3: CASSNSYSNQPQHF
DNA: TGTGCCAGTAGTAACAGTTATAGCAATCAGCCCCAGCATTTT

size: .
length: 12
D: .
J: TRBJ2-3
V: TRBV9
CDR3: CASSVSPDTQYF
DNA: TGTGCCAGCAGCGTGAGCCCCGATACGCAGTATTTT

size: once
length: 13
D: .
J: TRBJ2-1
V: TRBV19
CDR3: CASSNRYGNEQFF
DNA: TGTGCCAGTAGTAATCGGTACGGCAATGAGCAGTTCTTC

size: .
length: 11
D: .
J: TRBJ2-1
V: TRBV20-1
CDR3: CSAGPYNEQFF
DNA: TGCAGTGCTGGCCCTTACAATGAGCAGTTCTTC

size: .
length: 13
D: .
J: TRBJ1-1
V: TRBV5-1
CDR3: CASSLGRGTEAFF
DNA: TGCGCCAGCAGCTTAGGTCGGGGGACTGAAGCTTTCTTT

size: .
length: 15
D: TRBD1
J: TRBJ2-1
V: TRBV9
CDR3: CASSSGQGAFNEQFF
DNA: TGTGCCAGCAGCTCGGGACAGGGGGCATTCAATGAGCAGTTCTTC

size: .
length: 14
D: .
J: TRBJ1-2
V: TRBV4-1
CDR3: CASSRLQGGSGYTF
DNA: TGCGCCAGCAGCCGGTTACAGGGTGGGAGTGGCTACACCTTC

size: .
length: 13
D: .
J: TRBJ2-5
V: TRBV19
CDR3: CASSISWRETQYF
DNA: TGTGCCAGTAGTATATCGTGGCGGGAGACCCAGTACTTC

size: .
length: 15
D: .
J: TRBJ2-2
V: TRBV6-5
CDR3: CASSRRVESPGELFF
DNA: TGTGCCAGCAGCCGCAGGGTTGAGTCCCCCGGGGAGCTGTTTTTT

size: .
length: 11
D: .
J: TRBJ2-7
V: TRBV20-1
CDR3: CSARWDTEQYF
DNA: TGCAGTGCTAGATGGGACACCGAGCAGTACTTC

size: .
length: 15
D: .
J: TRBJ1-2
V: TRBV11-2
CDR3: CASSLFGPSSGGYTF
DNA: TGTGCCAGCAGCTTATTCGGGCCATCCTCGGGAGGCTACACCTTC

size: once
length: 14
D: TRBD1
J: TRBJ1-1
V: TRBV6-5
CDR3: CASSLRQGGTEAFF
DNA: TGTGCCAGCAGTTTGAGACAGGGGGGCACTGAAGCTTTCTTT

size: .
length: 14
D: TRBD1
J: TRBJ2-7
V: TRBV27
CDR3: CASRLQGAAYEQYF
DNA: TGTGCCAGCAGACTACAGGGGGCCGCCTACGAGCAGTACTTC

size: .
length: 15
D: TRBD1
J: TRBJ2-7
V: TRBV7-8
CDR3: CASSYRDRGSYEQYF
DNA: TGTGCCAGCAGCTACCGGGACAGGGGGTCCTACGAGCAGTACTTC

size: .
length: 15
D: .
J: TRBJ1-5
V: TRBV7-9
CDR3: CASSLGSTGGQPQHF
DNA: TGTGCCAGCAGCTTAGGGTCGACAGGAGGTCAGCCCCAGCATTTT

size: .
length: 14
D: .
J: TRBJ2-7
V: TRBV7-9
CDR3: CASSFGVSSYEQYF
DNA: TGTGCCAGCAGCTTCGGGGTTAGCTCCTACGAGCAGTACTTC

size: .
length: 12
D: TRBD1
J: TRBJ1-1
V: TRBV6-6
CDR3: CASRSTGQEAFF
DNA: TGTGCCAGCAGGTCAACGGGACAGGAAGCTTTCTTT

size: .
length: 16
D: .
J: TRBJ2-3
V: TRBV13
CDR3: CASSTSREWGTDTQYF
DNA: TGTGCCAGCAGCACGAGCCGGGAGTGGGGCACAGATACGCAGTATTTT

size: .
length: 12
D: .
J: TRBJ1-1
V: TRBV14
CDR3: CASSQDGAKAFF
DNA: TGTGCCAGCAGCCAAGATGGGGCTAAGGCTTTCTTT

size: .
length: 16
D: .
J: TRBJ1-3
V: TRBV14
CDR3: CASSRYSTASGNTIYF
DNA: TGTGCCAGCAGCCGATACTCGACAGCCTCGGGAAACACCATATATTTT

size: .
length: 14
D: TRBD1
J: TRBJ2-7
V: TRBV10-2
CDR3: CASTMGQSPYEQYF
DNA: TGCGCCAGTACTATGGGACAGAGTCCTTACGAGCAGTACTTC

size: .
length: 9
D: .
J: TRBJ1-6
V: TRBV30
CDR3: CASGSPLHF
DNA: TGTGCCTCCGGTTCCCCCCTCCACTTT

size: once
length: 14
D: .
J: TRBJ1-2
V: TRBV19
CDR3: CASSVTGTTVGYTF
DNA: TGTGCCAGTAGTGTCACCGGGACTACCGTGGGCTACACCTTC

size: .
length: 16
D: TRBD1
J: TRBJ1-2
V: TRBV27
CDR3: CASSPSTGTLNYGYTF
DNA: TGTGCCAGCAGTCCGTCGACAGGGACGCTTAACTATGGCTACACCTTC

size: .
length: 16
D: TRBD2
J: TRBJ2-5
V: TRBV10-3
CDR3: CAISGKASGVQETQYF
DNA: TGTGCCATCAGTGGCAAGGCTAGCGGGGTCCAAGAGACCCAGTACTTC

size: .
length: 15
D: TRBD1
J: TRBJ2-4
V: TRBV6-5
CDR3: CASSLGQGIRNIQYF
DNA: TGTGCCAGCAGCTTAGGACAGGGGATCCGTAACATTCAGTACTTC

size: .
length: 14
D: .
J: TRBJ2-7
V: TRBV6-1
CDR3: CASSEDPRSYEQYF
DNA: TGTGCCAGCAGTGAAGACCCTAGATCCTACGAGCAGTACTTC

size: once
length: 15
D: TRBD1
J: TRBJ1-5
V: TRBV10-3
CDR3: CASTDREDSNQPQHF
DNA: TGTGCCAGCACGGACAGGGAAGATAGCAATCAGCCCCAGCATTTT

size: .
length: 15
D: .
J: TRBJ2-5
V: TRBV5-4
CDR3: CASSFPSGGQETQYF
DNA: TGTGCCAGCAGCTTCCCCAGCGGAGGACAAGAGACCCAGTACTTC

size: .
length: 14
D: TRBD2
J: TRBJ2-2
V: TRBV13
CDR3: CASRPRGGTGELFF
DNA: TGTGCCAGCAGGCCTCGGGGGGGCACCGGGGAGCTGTTTTTT

size: .
length: 15
D: .
J: TRBJ1-3
V: TRBV9
CDR3: CASSVAGQTGNTIYF
DNA: TGTGCCAGCAGCGTAGCCGGACAGACTGGAAACACCATATATTTT

size: .
length: 13
D: .
J: TRBJ2-4
V: TRBV7-2
CDR3: CASSSGVNSIQYF
DNA: TGTGCCAGCAGCTCCGGGGTGAATAGCATTCAGTACTTC

size: few
length: 14
D: TRBD1
J: TRBJ1-5
V: TRBV7-9
CDR3: CASSLVGQSKPQHF
DNA: TGTGCCAGCAGCTTAGTGGGACAGAGCAAGCCCCAGCATTTT

size: few
length: 14
D: TRBD1
J: TRBJ2-7
V: TRBV4-3
CDR3: CASSPGQGAHEQYF
DNA: TGCGCCAGCAGCCCCGGACAGGGGGCCCACGAGCAGTACTTC

size: few
length: 14
D: TRBD1
J: TRBJ1-2
V: TRBV4-1
CDR3: CASSPWTGIDGYTF
DNA: TGCGCCAGCAGCCCGTGGACAGGGATAGATGGCTACACCTTC

size: few
length: 13
D: .
J: TRBJ2-5
V: TRBV27
CDR3: CASSFRGRETQYF
DNA: TGTGCCAGCAGTTTCCGGGGTCGAGAGACCCAGTACTTC

size: .
length: 17
D: TRBD2
J: TRBJ2-3
V: TRBV5-1
CDR3: CASSLGPSGGQGDTQYF
DNA: TGCGCCAGCAGCTTGGGGCCCTCGGGGGGGCAGGGAGATACGCAGTATTTT

size: .
length: 15
D: TRBD1
J: TRBJ1-2
V: TRBV9
CDR3: CASSVAYRGQNGYTF
DNA: TGTGCCAGCAGCGTAGCGTACAGGGGGCAGAATGGCTACACCTTC

size: .
length: 13
D: .
J: TRBJ1-1
V: TRBV13
CDR3: CASSLVGNTEAFF
DNA: TGTGCCAGCAGCTTAGTCGGGAACACTGAAGCTTTCTTT

size: few
length: 17
D: TRBD1
J: TRBJ2-2
V: TRBV9
CDR3: CASSWGRDRGLAGELFF
DNA: TGTGCCAGCAGTTGGGGTCGGGACAGGGGGTTAGCCGGGGAGCTGTTTTTT

size: .
length: 16
D: .
J: TRBJ1-5
V: TRBV9
CDR3: CASSPTTGNSNQPQHF
DNA: TGTGCCAGCAGCCCAACAACAGGGAATAGCAATCAGCCCCAGCATTTT

size: .
length: 15
D: TRBD2
J: TRBJ2-2
V: TRBV19
CDR3: CASSILAGVTGELFF
DNA: TGTGCCAGTAGTATCCTAGCGGGAGTCACCGGGGAGCTGTTTTTT

size: .
length: 14
D: TRBD2
J: TRBJ2-7
V: TRBV6-6
CDR3: CASDRGGLSYEQYF
DNA: TGTGCCAGCGATCGGGGGGGCCTCTCCTACGAGCAGTACTTC

size: few
length: 13
D: .
J: TRBJ1-3
V: TRBV30
CDR3: CAWSLRDGNTIYF
DNA: TGTGCCTGGAGCCTCAGGGATGGAAACACCATATATTTT

size: .
length: 15
D: .
J: TRBJ1-5
V: TRBV11-2
CDR3: CASSLGYKENQPQHF
DNA: TGTGCCAGCAGCTTAGGGTATAAAGAGAATCAGCCCCAGCATTTT